The 29 T cell receptor beta chains given below trace back to one sample, sequenced in a study of T cell repertoires in aging, cancer and after chemotherapy. TCR beta rearrangements were amplified from peripheral blood genomic DNA. Rearranged V-D-J TRB sequences were amplified with a mixed TRB-A/B primer pool. TCRdb itself ran the multiplex PCR reads through MiXCR, one entry per CDR3 protein. The profile shows approximately 6,100 distinct CDR3 sequences, about 35% of them singletons. Input material: blood. These receptor sequences come from a human donor with a blood cancer.

This clonotype showed up just a few times. The CDR3 DNA reads TGTGCCAGCAGCTTGAAACTAGCGGGAGAGGTAGATACGCAGTATTTT. Amino acids: CASSLKLAGEVDTQYF. The chain employs TRBV5-6 and TRBJ2-3; 11 bases fit TRBD2. The CDR3 loop spans 16 amino acids. The V segment lost 1 base and the J segment 5 bases; nucleotides outside the gene matches: 6. Germline loops: CDR1 SGHDT, CDR2 YYEEEE.

This chain connects TRBV12-3 or TRBV12-4 to TRBJ1-6, with TRBD1 identical over 7 bases. With V trimmed by 2 bases and J by 7 bases, 5 bases remained unmatched. This CDR3 region has 15 residues. CDR3 nucleotide sequence: TGTGCCAGCAGTTTACAACAGGGGCCGAATTCACCCCTCCACTTT. This encodes CASSLQQGPNSPLHF.

This chain links TRBV19 with TRBJ2-5; TRBD1 agrees at 7 bases. Germline-derived CDR1 and CDR2 are LNHDA and SQIVND (reference sequence). V was pared by 9 bases and J by 3 bases, with 13 bases of the junction left unmatched. The CDR3 loop spans 15 amino acids. CDR3 loop: CASSSRTGVKETQYF. As DNA, the CDR3 is TGTGCCAGCTCATCACGGACAGGAGTAAAAGAGACCCAGTACTTC.

Concerning this clonotype: Mismatch with germline at one junction end may stem from a read error. The chain couples TRBV27 to TRBJ1-1; a weak D match, TRBD1 (5 bases). Germline CDR1 reads MNHEY; CDR2 reads SMNVEV (reference sequence). The CDR3 consists of 13 residues. The DNA of the CDR3 is TGTGCCAGCAGTTTCGGGCAGGGTGGCCCCACCCTCTTT. This translates into CASSFGQGGPTLF.

This clonotype was observed once. Written as DNA, the CDR3 is TGTGCCACCAGTGTAAACACAGATACGCAGTATTTT. Protein: CATSVNTDTQYF. This chain links TRBV24-1 with TRBJ2-3; no clear D gene. The CDR3 has 12 amino acids. V lost 5 bases, J lost 2 bases, and 4 bases lay in between. The germline gives CDR1 KGHDR, CDR2 SFDVKD.

This clonotype ranks as medium-sized (0.01 to 0.1%). This chain joins TRBV6-5 and TRBJ1-6, with TRBD1 as a possible D gene (6 bases). V shed 2 bases and J shed 9 bases, with 11 bases lying between them. Per germline, CDR1 MNHEY and CDR2 SVGAGI. The CDR3 spans 14 residues. The CDR3 coding sequence is TGTGCCAGCAGTTACCCCGGACAGTTTTCACCCCTCCACTTT. As protein: CASSYPGQFSPLHF.

J is TRBJ2-1 and V is TRBV6-5, with D perhaps given as TRBD1 or TRBD2 (5 bases each). The CDR3 consists of 15 residues. Per germline, CDR1 MNHEY and CDR2 SVGAGI. The germline V and J ends were trimmed by 1 base and 5 bases, with 12 bases remaining between them. The CDR3 DNA is TGTGCCAGCAGTTACTGGCTCGGGGCGCACAATGAGCAGTTCTTC. This translates into CASSYWLGAHNEQFF.

Concerning this clonotype: One junction end disagrees with the germline gene, perhaps due to a read error. The chain links TRBV5-6 to TRBJ2-2, with D perhaps matching TRBD2 (6 bases). This CDR3 has 15 amino acids. Germline CDR1 reads SGHDT; CDR2 reads YYEEEE. CDR3 region: CASSERESNTGELFF. The CDR3 DNA reads TGCGCCAGCAGCGAACGGGAGTCGAACACCGGGGAGCTGTTTTTT.

V gene TRBV11-1 combines with J gene TRBJ1-1; a possible D gene is TRBD1 (6 bases). The germline V gene encodes CDR1 SGHAT and CDR2 FQDESV (reference sequence). Trimming cost V 5 bases and J 0 bases, with 13 bases left between them. The CDR3 is 15 residues long. The CDR3 reads CASSPEGDMNTEAFF. As DNA, the CDR3 is TGTGCCAGCAGCCCAGAGGGGGACATGAACACTGAAGCTTTCTTT. Full variable domain (rest looked up from reference TRBV11-1 and TRBJ1-1): EAEVAQSPRYKITEKSQAVAFWCDPISGHATLYWYRQILGQGPELLVQFQDESVVDDSQLPKDRFSAERLKGVDSTLKIQPAELGDSAMYLCASSPEGDMNTEAFFGQGTRLTVV.

This clonotype is medium-sized within its sample. The chain uses TRBV12-3 or TRBV12-4 and TRBJ2-5; maybe TRBD2 (6 bases). V lost 1 base and J 5 bases, leaving 14 bases between the germline ends. This CDR3 spans 15 amino acids. CDR3 sequence reads: CASSLVLGGLETQYF. The CDR3 DNA follows: TGTGCCAGCAGTTTAGTTTTGGGAGGCTTGGAGACCCAGTACTTC.

This chain joins TRBV30 and TRBJ2-7, with 12 positions matching TRBD2. In germline, CDR1 is GTSNPN, CDR2 SVGIG (reference sequence). J gave up 6 bases and V 5 bases, and 5 bases lay outside the gene matches. This CDR3 is 13 amino acids long. CDR3 amino acids: CAWETSGRVEQYF. CDR3 sequence (DNA): TGTGCCTGGGAGACTAGCGGGAGAGTCGAGCAGTACTTC. The complete variable domain, with remaining parts taken from reference TRBV30 and TRBJ2-7, reads SQTIHQWPATLVQPVGSPLSLECTVEGTSNPNLYWYRQAAGRGLQLLFYSVGIGQISSEVPQNLSASRPQDRQFILSSKKLLLSDSGFYLCAWETSGRVEQYFGPGTRLTVT.

This clonotype appeared a few times. This sequence joins TRBV20-1 and TRBJ2-3; a weak D match, TRBD1 (6 bases). The CDR3 length is 14 residues. The germline V and J ends were trimmed by 7 bases and 0 bases, with 14 bases remaining between them. Per germline, CDR1 DFQATT and CDR2 SNEGSKA (reference sequence). CDR3 coding DNA: TGCAGTGGCCAGGACAGCCAGAGCACAGATACGCAGTATTTT. Its protein product is CSGQDSQSTDTQYF.

The CDR3 DNA is TGTGCCAGCAGTTACTATGGGCCGAATTCACCCCTCCACTTT. Amino acid sequence: CASSYYGPNSPLHF. The V and J genes are TRBV6-5 and TRBJ1-6; D is unclear. This CDR3 is 14 amino acids long. Germline loops: CDR1 MNHEY, CDR2 SVGAGI. Between the trimmed V and J ends, which lost 1 base and 7 bases, there was a span of 8 bases.

The chain links TRBV6-5 to TRBJ1-3; possible D gene TRBD1, 5 bases. CDR3 length: 16 amino acids. The ends were cut back, 5 bases at V and 0 bases at J, with 14 bases in the middle. Germline V lookup: CDR1 MNHEY, CDR2 SVGAGI. The CDR3 nucleotides read TGTGCCAGCAGTAATCCGGGACTGAACTCTGGAAACACCATATATTTT. Amino acid sequence: CASSNPGLNSGNTIYF.

Comment on this clonotype: One junction end does not reproduce the germline sequence, and a read error may be involved. The gene calls are TRBV27 and TRBJ2-2, with a tentative D call TRBD2 (6 bases). From germline, CDR1 is MNHEY and CDR2 SMNVEV (reference sequence). The CDR3 has 15 amino acids. The CDR3 spells CAISLTTSFTGELFF. The CDR3 DNA sequence: TGTGCCATCAGTTTAACCACTAGCTTTACCGGGGAGCTGTTTTTT.

V is TRBV27 and J is TRBJ1-1; possibly TRBD1 for D (5 bases). V lost 6 bases and J 6 bases, leaving 20 bases between the germline ends. The V gene's germline CDR1 is MNHEY and CDR2 SMNVEV (reference sequence). The CDR3 is 15 amino acids. CDR3 protein: CASSQGIGGDPEAFF. CDR3 sequence (DNA): TGTGCCAGCAGCCAAGGGATTGGAGGGGACCCTGAAGCTTTCTTT.

The chain employs TRBV19 and TRBJ2-6; 9 bases are shared with TRBD1. Per germline, CDR1 LNHDA and CDR2 SQIVND (reference sequence). Trimming at V came to 4 bases and at J to 3 bases, leaving 7 bases not matched to a gene. The CDR3 is made up of 17 amino acids. DNA for the CDR3: TGTGCCAGTAGTAGTTCACAGGGGGCGGGTGGGGCCAACGTCCTGACTTTC. Its translation is CASSSSQGAGGANVLTF.

The rearrangement links TRBV6-2 or TRBV6-3 to TRBJ1-4; 9 nucleotides match TRBD1. CDR3 length: 16 amino acids. The ends lost 0 bases at V and 8 bases at J; junction bases unmatched: 7. Per germline, CDR1 MNHEY and CDR2 SVGEGT. The CDR3: CASSYSSGQGREKLFF. DNA for the CDR3: TGTGCCAGCAGTTACTCTAGCGGACAGGGGAGGGAAAAACTGTTTTTT.

This clonotype was seen a handful of times. This chain uses TRBV10-3 with TRBJ2-1; TRBD1 agrees at 12 bases. Looked up from germline, CDR1 is ENHRY and CDR2 is SYGVKD. With 6 bases clipped from V and 7 bases from J, the junction kept 7 bases outside the gene matches. The CDR3 is 15 residues long. Written as DNA, the CDR3 is TGTGCCATCAGAGTACCGGGACAGGGGGCAAATGAGCAGTTCTTC. Translation gives CAIRVPGQGANEQFF.

V is TRBV27 and J is TRBJ2-1, with D perhaps TRBD2 (6 bases). This CDR3 has 14 residues. CDR1 and CDR2 from the germline V gene are MNHEY and SMNVEV (reference sequence). The V end lost 3 bases, the J end lost 3 bases, and 9 bases lay between the germline ends. CDR3 loop: CASSFWGDYNEQFF. CDR3 DNA: TGTGCCAGCAGTTTTTGGGGGGACTACAATGAGCAGTTCTTC.

A few counts support this clonotype. The genes are TRBV29-1 and TRBJ1-4; maybe TRBD1 (6 bases). V shed 6 bases and J shed 1 base, with 9 bases lying between them. Germline loops: CDR1 SQVTM, CDR2 ANQGSEA. CDR3 length: 13 amino acids. The CDR3, as DNA: TGCAGCGTCGACAGGAGAACTAATGAAAAACTGTTTTTT. Amino acids: CSVDRRTNEKLFF.

This chain connects TRBV6-1 to TRBJ1-2, with a possible D match to TRBD1 (6 bases). This CDR3 has 15 residues. The germline CDR1 and CDR2 sequences are MNHNS and SASEGT. Trimming removed 3 bases at V and 2 bases at J, with 13 bases between. The DNA of the CDR3 is TGTGCCAGCAGTGAGGAAAGGGGGGGCAACTATGGCTACACCTTC. It specifies CASSEERGGNYGYTF.

This clonotype has more than one count but fewer than ten. The gene calls are TRBV19 and TRBJ2-5; D might be TRBD2 (7 bases). The CDR3 totals 14 residues. CDR1 is LNHDA and CDR2 is SQIVND in the germline V gene (reference sequence). With 11 bases removed from V and 6 bases from J, the gap between germline ends came to 22 bases. The CDR3, as DNA: TGTGCCTCCTCGAGGGGGGGGATTCAGAAGACCCAGTACTTC. Protein sequence: CASSRGGIQKTQYF.

The genes are TRBV6-8 and TRBJ1-1; TRBD1 matches at 9 bases. V was pared by 5 bases and J by 5 bases, with 12 bases of the junction left unmatched. The CDR3 runs 16 residues. CDR1 and CDR2 (germline): MNHGY, SAAAGT. The chain's CDR3 is CASSPLGGQGQTEAFF. The DNA of the CDR3 is TGTGCCAGCAGTCCTCTCGGGGGACAGGGACAAACTGAAGCTTTCTTT.

This chain joins TRBV28 and TRBJ2-7; D possibly uses TRBD1 or TRBD2 (5 bases each). Germline V gives CDR1 MDHEN, CDR2 SYDVKM. The ends were cut back, 4 bases at V and 5 bases at J, with 18 bases in the middle. CDR3 size: 15 residues. CDR3 amino acids: CASSSTARLGDEQYF. CDR3 sequence (DNA): TGTGCCAGCAGTTCTACCGCCAGACTGGGGGACGAGCAGTACTTC.

J is TRBJ2-3 and V is TRBV6-1; the match to TRBD2 covers 10 bases. Germline CDR1 reads MNHNS; CDR2 reads SASEGT. This CDR3 has 14 amino acids. Unmatched junction bases numbered 3, after V lost 7 bases and J lost 2 bases. The CDR3 coding sequence is TGTGCCAGCACTACTAGCGGGGCCACAGATACGCAGTATTTT. Protein sequence: CASTTSGATDTQYF.

The gene calls are TRBV19 and TRBJ2-3; D is possibly TRBD1 or TRBD2 (5 bases each). Germline assignment: CDR1 LNHDA and CDR2 SQIVND (reference sequence). The CDR3 is made up of 21 amino acids. V was cut by 7 bases and J by 0 bases, with 32 bases left in between. The CDR3 here is CASTKGRQGDLITPSTDTQYF. The CDR3 DNA is TGTGCCAGTACCAAAGGGCGGCAGGGAGACCTTATAACCCCTAGCACAGATACGCAGTATTTT. Together with reference TRBV19 and TRBJ2-3, the CDR3 gives the full variable domain: DGGITQSPKYLFRKEGQNVTLSCEQNLNHDAMYWYRQDPGQGLRLIYYSQIVNDFQKGDIAEGYSVSREKKESFPLTVTSAQKNPTAFYLCASTKGRQGDLITPSTDTQYFGPGTRLTVL.

The chain combines TRBV6-4 with TRBJ2-1, with D perhaps matching TRBD2 (7 bases). The V end lost 4 bases, the J end lost 7 bases, and 23 bases lay between the germline ends. CDR1 and CDR2 from the germline V gene are MRHNA and SNTAGT. CDR3 length: 17 amino acids. The CDR3 region is CASSVSSGGGIGNEQFF. The CDR3 nucleotides read TGTGCCAGCAGTGTGTCTAGCGGAGGGGGGATTGGTAATGAGCAGTTCTTC.

The rearrangement joins TRBV29-1 to TRBJ1-1, with D possibly matching TRBD1 (6 bases). Germline V gene sequence: CDR1 SQVTM, CDR2 ANQGSEA. Trimming stripped 4 bases from V and 1 base from J, with 13 bases between. This CDR3 has 14 residues. CDR3 in DNA: TGCAGCGTTGCTGGGGGGGCAGCGAACACTGAAGCTTTCTTT. Translated: CSVAGGAANTEAFF. Supplemented by reference TRBV29-1 and TRBJ1-1, the full variable domain reads SAVISQKPSRDICQRGTSLTIQCQVDSQVTMMFWYRQQPGQSLTLIATANQGSEATYESGFVIDKFPISRPNLTFSTLTVSNMSPEDSSIYLCSVAGGAANTEAFFGQGTRLTVV.